This T cell receptor beta chain was obtained from a study of post-analysis software for immune sequencing data. Study-level information: Patients with relapsing-remitting, secondary progressive and progressive-relapsing multiple sclerosis courses were all represented.

Regarding this clonotype: Its antigen is as yet unknown.

Study results and limitations: Those samples that were prepared in the same batch co-clustered strongly by F measure. Comparison with controls showed significantly lower normalized Chao1 diversity in multiple sclerosis patients. Four or five TRBV segments were more frequent in patients than controls; TRBV5-6, TRBV5-1 and TRBV20-1 belonged to this group.

This CDR3 comprises 15 residues. Germline assignment: CDR1 KGHDR and CDR2 SFDVKD. V shed 1 base and J shed 5 bases, with 13 bases lying between them. Every TCR beta cDNA library bore unique molecular identifiers. With about 0.95 to 11 million T cells as the source, roughly 0.5 million cDNA molecules resulted. TCRdb re-called the PCR reads with MiXCR, one entry per CDR3 protein. The table has some 800,000 distinct CDR3 sequences, about half seen once. The rearrangement joins TRBV24-1 to TRBJ2-5; D might be TRBD2 (5 bases). The clonotype comes from a girl aged 5-17 years with multiple sclerosis. Sequencing used blood. The CDR3 nucleotides read TGTGCCACCAGTGATTTATCGGGGTTCGGGGAGACCCAGTACTTC. This translates into CATSDLSGFGETQYF.